The sequence of this T cell receptor (beta chain) was determined in a study of shared clonotypes between healthy human individuals. Looking at the study overall: In total, the donors were a couple of women and a few men aged 18 to 49.

Donation came from healthy HIV-negative adults that had no recent acute infections or vaccinations. V was clipped by 3 bases and J by 2 bases, with 12 bases between them. CDR1 and CDR2 (germline): KGHSH, LQKENI. This CDR3 has 15 amino acids. Libraries were prepared by immunoSEQ multiplex PCR; TCRdb keeps only in-frame clonotypes and omits some of them. This sample carries under 1,100,000 clones, 75% of them seen once, and the ten largest clones take around 1.4%. This TCR was sampled from a man younger than 35 in good health. Sequenced input: memory CD4+ T cells sorted from blood. Stated subset: CD45RA-negative fraction. The V call is TRBV18, the J call TRBJ2-3, with D possibly TRBD1 on 5 matching bases. The DNA for the CDR3 is TGTGCCAGCTCACCTCCAAACAGGCCCACAGATACGCAGTATTTT. Its translation is CASSPPNRPTDTQYF.